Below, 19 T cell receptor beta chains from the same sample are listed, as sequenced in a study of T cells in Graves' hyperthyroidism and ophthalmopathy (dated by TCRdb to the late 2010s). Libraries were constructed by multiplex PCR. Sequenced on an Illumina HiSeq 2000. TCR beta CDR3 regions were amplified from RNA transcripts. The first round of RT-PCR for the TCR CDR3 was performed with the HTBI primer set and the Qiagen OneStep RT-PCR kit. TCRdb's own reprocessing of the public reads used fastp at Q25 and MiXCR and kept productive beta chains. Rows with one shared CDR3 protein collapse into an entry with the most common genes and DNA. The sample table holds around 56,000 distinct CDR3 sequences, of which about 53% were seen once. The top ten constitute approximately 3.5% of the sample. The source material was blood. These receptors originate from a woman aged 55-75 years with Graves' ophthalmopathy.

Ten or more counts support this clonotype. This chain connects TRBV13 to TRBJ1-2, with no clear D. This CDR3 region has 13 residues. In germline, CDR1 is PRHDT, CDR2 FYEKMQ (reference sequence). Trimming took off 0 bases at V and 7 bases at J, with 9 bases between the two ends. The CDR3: CASSLGAYAGYTF. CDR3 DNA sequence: TGTGCCAGCAGCTTAGGCGCGTACGCTGGCTACACCTTC.

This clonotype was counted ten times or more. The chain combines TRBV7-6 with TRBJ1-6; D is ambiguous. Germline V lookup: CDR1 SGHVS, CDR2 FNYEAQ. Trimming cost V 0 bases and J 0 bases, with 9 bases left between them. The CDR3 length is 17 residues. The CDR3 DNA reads TGTGCCAGCAGCTTAGCGGCCCCGAGCTCCTATAATTCACCCCTCCACTTT. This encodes CASSLAAPSSYNSPLHF.

Written as DNA, the CDR3 is TGTGCCAGCGGACAGGACAGGGGCTATGGCTACACCTTC. Amino acids: CASGQDRGYGYTF. V gene TRBV7-9 combines with J gene TRBJ1-2, with 9 bases fitting TRBD1. Trimming took 8 bases from V and 4 from J; bases not matched to a gene: 5. This CDR3 spans 13 amino acids. CDR1 is SEHNR and CDR2 is FQNEAQ in the germline V gene (reference sequence).

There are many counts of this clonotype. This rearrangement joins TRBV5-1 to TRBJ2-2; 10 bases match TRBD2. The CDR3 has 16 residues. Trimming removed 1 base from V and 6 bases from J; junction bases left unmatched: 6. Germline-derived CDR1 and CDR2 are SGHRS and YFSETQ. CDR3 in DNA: TGCGCCAGCAGCTTGATCACTAGCGGGAAAGCCGGGGAGCTGTTTTTT. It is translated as CASSLITSGKAGELFF.

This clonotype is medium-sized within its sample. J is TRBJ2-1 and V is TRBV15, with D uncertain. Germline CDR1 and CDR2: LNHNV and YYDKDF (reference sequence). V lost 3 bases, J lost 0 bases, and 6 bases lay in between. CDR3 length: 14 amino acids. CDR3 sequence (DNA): TGTGCCACCAGCAGTCCTCGCTCCTACAATGAGCAGTTCTTC. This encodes CATSSPRSYNEQFF.

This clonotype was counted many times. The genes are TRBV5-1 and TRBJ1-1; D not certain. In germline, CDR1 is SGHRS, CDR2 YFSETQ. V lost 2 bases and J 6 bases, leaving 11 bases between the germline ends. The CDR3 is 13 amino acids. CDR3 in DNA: TGCGCCAGCAGCTTAGGCCCGGGCCCTGAAGCTTTCTTT. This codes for CASSLGPGPEAFF.

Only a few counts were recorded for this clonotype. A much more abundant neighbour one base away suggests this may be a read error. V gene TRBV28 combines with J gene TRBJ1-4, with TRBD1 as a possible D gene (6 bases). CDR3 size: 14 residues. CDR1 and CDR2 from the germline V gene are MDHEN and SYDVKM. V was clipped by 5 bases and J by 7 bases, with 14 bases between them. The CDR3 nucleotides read TGTGCCAGCAGTAACATCCGGACAGTTGAAAAACTGTTTTTT. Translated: CASSNIRTVEKLFF.

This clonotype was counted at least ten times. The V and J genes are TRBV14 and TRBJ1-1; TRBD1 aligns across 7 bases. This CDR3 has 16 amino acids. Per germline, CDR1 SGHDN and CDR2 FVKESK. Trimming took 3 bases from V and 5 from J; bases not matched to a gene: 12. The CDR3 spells CASSHLPQGLGTEAFF. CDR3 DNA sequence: TGTGCCAGCAGCCACCTACCACAGGGGTTGGGGACTGAAGCTTTCTTT.

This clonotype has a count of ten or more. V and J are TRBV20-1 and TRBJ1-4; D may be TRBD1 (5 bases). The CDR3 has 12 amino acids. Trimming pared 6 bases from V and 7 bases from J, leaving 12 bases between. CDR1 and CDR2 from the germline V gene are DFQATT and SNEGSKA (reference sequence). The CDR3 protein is CSAAWGGEKLFF. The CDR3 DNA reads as TGCAGTGCCGCCTGGGGCGGTGAAAAACTGTTTTTT.

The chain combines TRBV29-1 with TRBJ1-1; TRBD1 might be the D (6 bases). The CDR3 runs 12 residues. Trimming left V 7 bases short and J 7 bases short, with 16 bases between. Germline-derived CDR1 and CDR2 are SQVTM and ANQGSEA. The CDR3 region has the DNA TGCAGCGCCTGGGCAGGGGAGAGTGAAGCTTTCTTT. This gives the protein CSAWAGESEAFF.

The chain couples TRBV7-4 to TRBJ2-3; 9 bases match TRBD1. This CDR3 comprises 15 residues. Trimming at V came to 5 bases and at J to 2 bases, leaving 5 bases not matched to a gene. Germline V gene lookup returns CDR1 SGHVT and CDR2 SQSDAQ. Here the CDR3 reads CASSTTGGDTDTQYF. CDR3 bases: TGTGCCAGCAGCACAACAGGGGGCGACACAGATACGCAGTATTTT.

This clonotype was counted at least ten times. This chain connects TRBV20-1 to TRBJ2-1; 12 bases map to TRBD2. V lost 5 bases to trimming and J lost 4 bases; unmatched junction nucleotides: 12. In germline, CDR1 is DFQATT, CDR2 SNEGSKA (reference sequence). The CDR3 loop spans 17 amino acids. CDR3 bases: TGCAGTGCTGACGGGACTAGCGGGCCGGGCCCATACAATGAGCAGTTCTTC. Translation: CSADGTSGPGPYNEQFF.

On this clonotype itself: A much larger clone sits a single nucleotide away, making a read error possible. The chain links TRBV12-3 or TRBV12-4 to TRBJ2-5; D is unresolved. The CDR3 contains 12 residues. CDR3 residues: CAGSSLGETQYF. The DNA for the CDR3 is TGTGCCGGCAGCTCACTCGGAGAGACCCAGTACTTC.

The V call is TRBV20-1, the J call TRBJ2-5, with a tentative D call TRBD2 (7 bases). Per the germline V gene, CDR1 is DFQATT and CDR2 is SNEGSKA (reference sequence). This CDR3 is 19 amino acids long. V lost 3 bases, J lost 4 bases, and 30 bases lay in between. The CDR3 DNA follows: TGCAGTGCTAGGTTAACGGAGGGGGTAGCGCTGACGGGGGGAGAGACCCAGTACTTC. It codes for CSARLTEGVALTGGETQYF.

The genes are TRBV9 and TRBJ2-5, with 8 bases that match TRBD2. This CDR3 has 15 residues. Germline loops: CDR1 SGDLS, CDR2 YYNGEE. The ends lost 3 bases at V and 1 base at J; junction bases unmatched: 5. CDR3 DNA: TGTGCCAGCAGCGCCCGGGGGGGTTCCCAAGAGACCCAGTACTTC. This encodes CASSARGGSQETQYF.

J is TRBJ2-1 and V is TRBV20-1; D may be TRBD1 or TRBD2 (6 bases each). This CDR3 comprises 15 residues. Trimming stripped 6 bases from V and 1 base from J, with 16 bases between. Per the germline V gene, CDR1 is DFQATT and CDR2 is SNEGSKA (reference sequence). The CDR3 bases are TGCAGTGCCTCCGGGGGCCAGGGTTCCTACAATGAGCAGTTCTTC. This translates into CSASGGQGSYNEQFF.

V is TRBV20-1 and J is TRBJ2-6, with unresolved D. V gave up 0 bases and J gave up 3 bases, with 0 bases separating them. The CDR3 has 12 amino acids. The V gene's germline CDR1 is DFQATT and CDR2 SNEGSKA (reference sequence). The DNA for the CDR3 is TGCAGTGCTAGAGATGGGGCCAACGTCCTGACTTTC. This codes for CSARDGANVLTF.

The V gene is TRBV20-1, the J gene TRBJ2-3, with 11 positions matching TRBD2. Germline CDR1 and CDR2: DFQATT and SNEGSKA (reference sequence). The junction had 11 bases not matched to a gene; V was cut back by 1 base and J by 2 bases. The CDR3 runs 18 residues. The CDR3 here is CSARVFYGTSGYTDTQYF. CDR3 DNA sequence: TGCAGTGCTAGAGTCTTCTATGGGACTAGCGGTTACACAGATACGCAGTATTTT.

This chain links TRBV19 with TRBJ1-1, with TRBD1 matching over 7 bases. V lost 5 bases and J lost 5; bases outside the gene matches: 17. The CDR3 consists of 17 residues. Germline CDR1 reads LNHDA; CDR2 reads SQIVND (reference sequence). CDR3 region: CASSSWDSPLRGTEAFF. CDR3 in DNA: TGTGCCAGTAGTTCCTGGGACAGCCCCCTTAGGGGAACTGAAGCTTTCTTT.